These T cell receptor beta chains were read from a single sample in a study of follicular helper T cells after annual influenza vaccination. Assay: immunoSEQ multiplex PCR; the TCRdb copy retains only in-frame clones and omits some. The profile shows approximately 10,000 clones, approximately 81% of them singletons. The sequenced sample was CXCR5+ CD38- circulating T follicular helper cells from blood, obtained 7 days after influenza vaccination. These TCRs come from an adult who received the influenza vaccine. CDR3s include the opening cysteine and the closing phenylalanine or tryptophan. D genes are given only for firm matches. Clone size is not always given. Where it is, it says once, few, many or a class for expanded clones.

CDR3aa	CDR3nt	abundance	v_gene	j_gene	d_gene
CASSPRVMTDTQYF	TGTGCCAGCAGTCCCAGGGTAATGACAGATACGCAGTATTTT	-	TRBV6-1	TRBJ2-3	-
CASSLGDREGVGYTF	TGTGCCAGCAGCTTGGGGGATAGAGAGGGGGTTGGCTACACCTTC	-	TRBV5-4	TRBJ1-2	-
CATQGYQPQHF	TGTGCCACCCAGGGGTATCAGCCCCAGCATTTT	-	TRBV28	TRBJ1-5	-
CASSPDRDRGGYGYTF	TGCGCCAGCAGCCCCGACCGGGACAGGGGAGGTTATGGCTACACCTTC	few	TRBV4-3	TRBJ1-2	TRBD1
CASSPEQDLYSNQPQHF	TGTGCCAGCAGCCCGGAACAGGACCTATATAGCAATCAGCCCCAGCATTTT	-	TRBV5-8	TRBJ1-5	-
CASRGGTGELFF	TGTGCCAGCAGGGGGGGCACCGGGGAGCTGTTTTTT	-	TRBV6-5	TRBJ2-2	-
CASSRGTGTMNTEAFF	TGTGCCAGTAGTAGAGGGACAGGGACCATGAACACTGAAGCTTTCTTT	-	TRBV19	TRBJ1-1	TRBD1
CASSINRGTMNTEAFF	TGTGCCAGCAGCATCAACAGGGGGACCATGAACACTGAAGCTTTCTTT	-	TRBV5-6	TRBJ1-1	TRBD1
CASSEIRTGGKYEQYF	TGTGCCAGCAGTGAAATTCGGACAGGGGGCAAGTACGAGCAGTACTTC	-	TRBV2	TRBJ2-7	TRBD1
CASSFGTSGASGANVLTF	TGCGCCAGCAGCTTCGGGACTAGCGGGGCATCAGGGGCCAACGTCCTGACTTTC	-	TRBV5-1	TRBJ2-6	TRBD2
CASSLENSPLHF	TGCGCCAGCAGCTTGGAGAATTCACCCCTCCACTTT	-	TRBV5-1	TRBJ1-6	-
CASSPTGNYGYTF	TGTGCCAGCAGCCCGACAGGGAACTATGGCTACACCTTC	once	TRBV11-1	TRBJ1-2	TRBD1
CASSEAFGTGGQPQHF	TGTGCCAGCAGTGAAGCGTTTGGGACAGGGGGTCAGCCCCAGCATTTT	-	TRBV6-1	TRBJ1-5	TRBD1
CASSQDLLRSGGGNEQFF	TGCGCCAGCAGCCAAGATTTGTTGCGTTCGGGAGGCGGAAATGAGCAGTTCTTC	once	TRBV4-3	TRBJ2-1	TRBD2
CASSLLLDSYGYTF	TGTGCCAGCAGCTTACTCCTGGACAGCTATGGCTACACCTTC	-	TRBV11-2	TRBJ1-2	-
CASSPLFGGQPQHF	TGTGCCAGTAGTCCTTTGTTCGGGGGACAGCCCCAGCATTTT	-	TRBV19	TRBJ1-5	-
CASSRPVDRDSPLHF	TGTGCCAGCAGCCGACCGGTGGACAGGGATTCACCCCTCCACTTT	-	TRBV6-6	TRBJ1-6	TRBD1
CASSSRNSPATYEQYF	TGTGCCAGCAGCTCCCGTAACAGCCCCGCCACCTACGAGCAGTACTTC	once	TRBV28	TRBJ2-7	-
CSGTGTGAYNEQFF	TGCAGCGGCACCGGGACAGGGGCTTACAATGAGCAGTTCTTC	-	TRBV29-1	TRBJ2-1	TRBD1
CASSPGLLNQPQHF	TGCGCCAGCAGCCCGGGACTCCTAAATCAGCCCCAGCATTTT	-	TRBV5-1	TRBJ1-5	-
CASKVGAQGDGYTF	TGTGCCAGCAAGGTCGGGGCTCAGGGGGATGGCTACACCTTC	-	TRBV7-2	TRBJ1-2	TRBD1
CASSLDGTSGSYEQFF	TGCGCCAGCAGCTTGGATGGGACTAGCGGTAGCTATGAGCAGTTCTTC	-	TRBV5-1	TRBJ2-1	TRBD2
CASREAIQNYGYTF	TGTGCCAGCAGGGAAGCAATACAGAACTATGGCTACACCTTC	-	TRBV7-2	TRBJ1-2	-
CASSGGTARNEKLFF	TGTGCCAGCAGTGGAGGGACAGCCCGTAATGAAAAACTGTTTTTT	-	TRBV28	TRBJ1-4	TRBD1
CASSLVAGVNEQFF	TGTGCCAGCAGCTTAGTTGCTGGGGTCAATGAGCAGTTCTTC	-	TRBV7-9	TRBJ2-1	-
CASSDPEQFF	TGTGCCAGCAGTGATCCTGAGCAGTTCTTC	-	TRBV2	TRBJ2-1	-
CASSPSPKTGRDEKLFF	TGTGCCAGCAGCCCGAGCCCCAAGACAGGGCGGGATGAAAAACTGTTTTTT	-	TRBV5-6	TRBJ1-4	TRBD1
CASRISANYGYTF	TGTGCCAGCAGGATCTCGGCCAACTATGGCTACACCTTC	-	TRBV28	TRBJ1-2	-
CASAPGKLYGYTF	TGTGCCAGCGCGCCAGGGAAACTCTATGGCTACACCTTC	-	TRBV18	TRBJ1-2	-
CASSDVTGGADTQYF	TGTGCCAGCAGTGACGTGACAGGGGGGGCAGATACGCAGTATTTT	-	TRBV6-1	TRBJ2-3	TRBD1
CASSVGGQGKTEAFF	TGTGCCAGCAGCGTAGGGGGACAGGGTAAGACTGAAGCTTTCTTT	-	TRBV9	TRBJ1-1	TRBD1
CASRPRGCTDTQYF	TGTGCAAGTCGCCCCAGGGGCTGCACAGATACGCAGTATTTT	-	TRBV12-2	TRBJ2-3	-
CAISKDRAPNYGYTF	TGTGCCATCAGTAAGGACAGGGCTCCTAACTATGGCTACACCTTC	-	TRBV10-3	TRBJ1-2	TRBD1
CASRSTPGYNEQFF	TGTGCCAGCAGAAGCACCCCAGGGTACAATGAGCAGTTCTTC	-	TRBV7-2	TRBJ2-1	-
CASAENTIYF	TGTGCCAGCGCAGAGAACACCATATATTTT	-	TRBV2	TRBJ1-3	-
CASTIIVGGTYEQYF	TGTGCCAGCACCATCATCGTCGGGGGAACCTACGAGCAGTACTTC	-	TRBV27	TRBJ2-7	-
CASSLDGVPVDGYTF	TGCGCCAGCAGCTTGGATGGGGTCCCCGTGGATGGCTACACCTTC	-	TRBV5-1	TRBJ1-2	-
CASSQTGNNEKLFF	TGTGCCAGCAGCCAGACAGGAAATAATGAAAAACTGTTTTTT	-	TRBV6-6	TRBJ1-4	-
CASGRDNYGYTF	TGTGCTAGTGGCCGGGACAACTATGGCTACACCTTC	-	TRBV12-5	TRBJ1-2	-
CASSQREFSGNTIYF	TGCGCCAGCAGTCAAAGGGAGTTCTCTGGAAACACCATATATTTT	-	TRBV5-1	TRBJ1-3	-
CASSDRGDTQYF	TGTGCCAGCAGTGACCGGGGTGATACGCAGTATTTT	once	TRBV25-1	TRBJ2-3	-
CASSRLQGRGSPLHF	TGTGCCAGCAGCCGACTACAGGGGAGAGGGTCACCCCTCCACTTT	-	TRBV6-6	TRBJ1-6	TRBD1
CASSQTGGEQYF	TGTGCCAGCAGTCAGACTGGCGGGGAGCAGTACTTC	-	TRBV5-6	TRBJ2-7	-
CASSQERGPASGGRDTQYF	TGCGCCAGCAGCCAAGAGAGGGGGCCGGCTAGCGGGGGCAGGGATACGCAGTATTTT	-	TRBV4-3	TRBJ2-3	TRBD2
CASSQDQGQGSRYTF	TGCGCCAGCAGCCAAGATCAAGGACAGGGGTCTCGCTACACCTTC	-	TRBV4-3	TRBJ1-2	TRBD1